The TCR beta chain under discussion was sequenced for a study of cytomegalovirus exposure and HLA in healthy donors. The PCR was carried out with 60 Vbeta primers and 13 Jbeta primers. Using immunoSEQ multiplex PCR, the repertoire was profiled, and TCRdb retains in-frame clones only, with some absent. The sample carries about 160,000 clones, 80% recorded once. The receptor was derived from a man aged 18 to 30 in good health and CMV-seropositive. The sequenced sample consisted of PBMCs.

The chain's CDR3 is CASSTAGWDSLAYGYTF. Written as DNA, the CDR3 is TGTGCCAGCAGCACGGCGGGGTGGGACAGTTTGGCCTATGGCTACACCTTC. V usage is TRBV9 and J usage is TRBJ1-2; 7 bases are shared with TRBD1. This CDR3 has 17 residues. Germline V gives CDR1 SGDLS, CDR2 YYNGEE. V lost 4 bases and J lost 4; bases outside the gene matches: 16.